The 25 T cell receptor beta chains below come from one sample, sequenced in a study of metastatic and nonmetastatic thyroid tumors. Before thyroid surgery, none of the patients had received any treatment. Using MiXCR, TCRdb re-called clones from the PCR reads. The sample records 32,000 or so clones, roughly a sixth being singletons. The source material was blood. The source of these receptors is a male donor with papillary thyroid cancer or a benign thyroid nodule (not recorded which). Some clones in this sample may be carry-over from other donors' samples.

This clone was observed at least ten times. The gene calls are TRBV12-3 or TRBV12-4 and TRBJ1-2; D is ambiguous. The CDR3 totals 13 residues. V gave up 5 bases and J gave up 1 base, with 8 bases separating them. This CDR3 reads CASSLMGNYGYTF. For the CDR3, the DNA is TGTGCCAGCAGTCTAATGGGTAACTATGGCTACACCTTC.

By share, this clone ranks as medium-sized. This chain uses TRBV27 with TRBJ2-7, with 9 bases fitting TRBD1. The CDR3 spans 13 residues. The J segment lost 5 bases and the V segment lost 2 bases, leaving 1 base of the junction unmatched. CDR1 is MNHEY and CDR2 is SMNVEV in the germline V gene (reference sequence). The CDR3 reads CASSLNRGHEQYF. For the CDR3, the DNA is TGTGCCAGCAGTTTAAACAGGGGGCACGAGCAGTACTTC.

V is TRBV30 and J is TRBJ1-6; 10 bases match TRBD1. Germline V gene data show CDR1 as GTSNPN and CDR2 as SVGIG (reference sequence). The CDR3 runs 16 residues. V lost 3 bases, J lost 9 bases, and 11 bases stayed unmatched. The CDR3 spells CAWRERGGQGVSPLHF. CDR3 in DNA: TGTGCCTGGAGGGAGAGGGGCGGACAGGGGGTTTCACCCCTCCACTTT.

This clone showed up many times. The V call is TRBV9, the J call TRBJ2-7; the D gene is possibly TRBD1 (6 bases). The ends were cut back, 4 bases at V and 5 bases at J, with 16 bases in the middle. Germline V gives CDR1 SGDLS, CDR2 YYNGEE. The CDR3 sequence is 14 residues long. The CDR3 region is CASSSRAGENEQYF. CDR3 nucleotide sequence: TGTGCCAGCAGCTCCCGTGCAGGGGAGAACGAGCAGTACTTC.

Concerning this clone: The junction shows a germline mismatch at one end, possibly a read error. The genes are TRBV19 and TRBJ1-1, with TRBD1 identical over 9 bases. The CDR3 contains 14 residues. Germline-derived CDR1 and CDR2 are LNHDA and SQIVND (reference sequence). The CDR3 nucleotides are TGTGCCACCACGAGGGGACAGGGAAACACTGAGGCTTTCTTT. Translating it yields CATTRGQGNTEAFF.

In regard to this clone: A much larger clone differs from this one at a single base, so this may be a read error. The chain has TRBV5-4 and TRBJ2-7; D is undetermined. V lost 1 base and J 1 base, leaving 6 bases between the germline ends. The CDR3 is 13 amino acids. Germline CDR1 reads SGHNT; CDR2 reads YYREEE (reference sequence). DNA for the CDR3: TGTGCCAGCAGCTTGTACAGATCCTACGAGCAGTACTTC. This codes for CASSLYRSYEQYF.

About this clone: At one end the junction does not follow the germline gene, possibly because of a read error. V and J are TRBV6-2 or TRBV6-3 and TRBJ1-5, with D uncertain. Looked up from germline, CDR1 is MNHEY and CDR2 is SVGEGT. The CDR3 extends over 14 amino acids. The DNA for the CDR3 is TGTGCCATCAGTTACTTACATGGTGGTCAGCCCCAGCATTTT. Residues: CAISYLHGGQPQHF.

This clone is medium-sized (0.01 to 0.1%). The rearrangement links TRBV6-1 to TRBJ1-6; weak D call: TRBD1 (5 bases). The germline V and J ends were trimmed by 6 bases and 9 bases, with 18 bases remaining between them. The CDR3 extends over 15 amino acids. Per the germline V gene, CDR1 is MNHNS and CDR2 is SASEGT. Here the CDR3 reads CASSRHGADGSPLHF. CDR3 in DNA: TGTGCCAGCAGCCGTCACGGGGCGGACGGTTCACCCCTCCACTTT.

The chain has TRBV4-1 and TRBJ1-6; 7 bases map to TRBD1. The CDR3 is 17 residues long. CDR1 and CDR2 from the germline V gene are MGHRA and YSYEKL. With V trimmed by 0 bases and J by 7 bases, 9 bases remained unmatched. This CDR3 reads CASSQDWGTVPNSPLHF. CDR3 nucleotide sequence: TGCGCCAGCAGCCAAGATTGGGGGACAGTACCCAATTCACCCCTCCACTTT.

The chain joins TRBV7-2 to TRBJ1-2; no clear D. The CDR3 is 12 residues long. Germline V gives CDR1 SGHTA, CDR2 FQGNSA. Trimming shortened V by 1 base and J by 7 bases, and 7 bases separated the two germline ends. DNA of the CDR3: TGTGCCAGCAGCTTAGAGTGGCTTGGCTACACCTTC. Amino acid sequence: CASSLEWLGYTF.

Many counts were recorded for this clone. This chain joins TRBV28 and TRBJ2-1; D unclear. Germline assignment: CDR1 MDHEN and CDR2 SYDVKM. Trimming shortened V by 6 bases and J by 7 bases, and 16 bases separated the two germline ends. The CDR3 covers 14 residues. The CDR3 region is CASRYSQSLNEQFF. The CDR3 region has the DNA TGTGCCAGCAGATACAGTCAATCCTTAAATGAGCAGTTCTTC.

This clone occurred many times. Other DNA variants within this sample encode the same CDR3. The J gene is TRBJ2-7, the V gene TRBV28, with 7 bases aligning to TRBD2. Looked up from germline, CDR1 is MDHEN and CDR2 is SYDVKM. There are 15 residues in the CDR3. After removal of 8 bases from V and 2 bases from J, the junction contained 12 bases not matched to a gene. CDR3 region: CASRTPSGNPYEQYF. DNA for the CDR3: TGTGCCAGCCGCACGCCGAGCGGGAACCCCTACGAGCAGTACTTC.

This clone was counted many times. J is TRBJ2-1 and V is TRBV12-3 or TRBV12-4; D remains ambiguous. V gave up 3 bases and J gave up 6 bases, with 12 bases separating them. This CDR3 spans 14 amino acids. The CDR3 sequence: CASSLSRVRNEQFF. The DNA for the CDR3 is TGTGCCAGCAGTTTGTCTCGGGTCCGCAATGAGCAGTTCTTC.

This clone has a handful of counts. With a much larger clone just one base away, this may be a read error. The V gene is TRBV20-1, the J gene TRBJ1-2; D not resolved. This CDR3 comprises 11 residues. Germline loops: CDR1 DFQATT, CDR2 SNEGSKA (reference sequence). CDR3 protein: CSAGGLYGHTF. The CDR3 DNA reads TGCAGTGCTGGTGGACTCTATGGCCACACCTTC.

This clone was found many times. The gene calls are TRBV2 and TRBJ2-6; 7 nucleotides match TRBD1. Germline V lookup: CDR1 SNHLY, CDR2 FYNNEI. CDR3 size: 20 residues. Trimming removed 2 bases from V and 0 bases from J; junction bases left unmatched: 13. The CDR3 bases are TGTGCCAGCAGTGAACTTGTGACAGGGTGGCTGCTCTCTGGGGCCAACGTCCTGACTTTC. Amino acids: CASSELVTGWLLSGANVLTF.

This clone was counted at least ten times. DNA of the CDR3: TGCGCCAGCAGCTTGGCACAGGGAGGGAATGAGCAGTTCTTC. It encodes CASSLAQGGNEQFF. The chain couples TRBV5-1 to TRBJ2-1, with TRBD2 as a possible D gene (7 bases). The germline gives CDR1 SGHRS, CDR2 YFSETQ. This CDR3 is built from 14 residues. The germline V and J ends were trimmed by 0 bases and 7 bases, with 11 bases remaining between them.

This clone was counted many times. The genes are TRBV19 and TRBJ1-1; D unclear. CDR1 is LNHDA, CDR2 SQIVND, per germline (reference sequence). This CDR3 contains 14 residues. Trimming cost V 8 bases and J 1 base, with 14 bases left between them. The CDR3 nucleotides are TGTGCCAGTCGTGTGTTTCTCGGGAACACTGAAGCTTTCTTT. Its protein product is CASRVFLGNTEAFF.

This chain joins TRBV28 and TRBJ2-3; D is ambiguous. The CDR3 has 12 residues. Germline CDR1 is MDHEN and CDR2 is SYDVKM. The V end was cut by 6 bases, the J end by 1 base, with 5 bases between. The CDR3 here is CASSRGTDTQYF. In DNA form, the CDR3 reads TGTGCCAGCAGCCGTGGCACAGATACGCAGTATTTT.

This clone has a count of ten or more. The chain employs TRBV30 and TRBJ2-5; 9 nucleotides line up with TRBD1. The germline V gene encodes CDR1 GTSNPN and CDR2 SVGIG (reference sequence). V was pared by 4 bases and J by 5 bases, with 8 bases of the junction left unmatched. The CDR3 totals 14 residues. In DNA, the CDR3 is TGTGCCTGGAAGGAGACAGGGGGTCGGGAGACCCAGTACTTC. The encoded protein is CAWKETGGRETQYF.

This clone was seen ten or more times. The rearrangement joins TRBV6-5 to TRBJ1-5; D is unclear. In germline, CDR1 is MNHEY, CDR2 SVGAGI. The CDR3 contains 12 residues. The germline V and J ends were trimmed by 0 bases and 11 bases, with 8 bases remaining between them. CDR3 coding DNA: TGTGCCAGCAGTTACTCGGAAGGAGCCCAGCATTTT. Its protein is CASSYSEGAQHF.

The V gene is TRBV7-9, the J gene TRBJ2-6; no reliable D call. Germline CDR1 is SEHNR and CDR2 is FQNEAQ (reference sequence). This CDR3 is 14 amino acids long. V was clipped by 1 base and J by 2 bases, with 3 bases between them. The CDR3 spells CASSLGTGANVLTF. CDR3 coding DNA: TGTGCCAGCAGCTTAGGTACTGGGGCCAACGTCCTGACTTTC.

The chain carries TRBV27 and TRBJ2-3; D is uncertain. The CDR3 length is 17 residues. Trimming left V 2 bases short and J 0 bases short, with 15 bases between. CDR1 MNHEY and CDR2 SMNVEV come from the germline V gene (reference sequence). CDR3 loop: CASSLSLAYYSTDTQYF. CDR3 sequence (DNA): TGTGCCAGCAGTTTAAGTTTGGCCTACTACAGCACAGATACGCAGTATTTT.

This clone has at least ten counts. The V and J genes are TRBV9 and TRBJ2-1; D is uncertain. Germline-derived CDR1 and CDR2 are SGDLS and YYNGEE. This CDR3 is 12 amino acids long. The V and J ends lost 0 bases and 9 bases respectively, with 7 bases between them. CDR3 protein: CASSVVGAEQFF. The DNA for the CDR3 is TGTGCCAGCAGCGTAGTTGGAGCTGAGCAGTTCTTC.

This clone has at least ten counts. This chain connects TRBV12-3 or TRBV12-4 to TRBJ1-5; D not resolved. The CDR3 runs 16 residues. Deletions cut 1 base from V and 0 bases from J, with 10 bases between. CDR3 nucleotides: TGTGCCAGCAGTTTAGAGGCCCTCTATAGCAATCAGCCCCAGCATTTT. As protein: CASSLEALYSNQPQHF.

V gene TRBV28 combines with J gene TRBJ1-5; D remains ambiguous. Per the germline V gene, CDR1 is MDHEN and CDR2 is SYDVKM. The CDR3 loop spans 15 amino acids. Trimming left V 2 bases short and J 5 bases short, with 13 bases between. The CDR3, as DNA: TGTGCCAGCAGTTTACTGGGGAACCCTGATCAGCCCCAGCATTTT. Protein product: CASSLLGNPDQPQHF.